This T cell receptor (beta chain) was recorded in a study of T cells in localized non-small cell lung cancer. Findings and limits, study-wide: With higher T cell density in blood came longer overall survival. Detection in adjacent lung was observed for a median around 59 of the top 100 tumor clones. Uninvolved adjacent lung showed peak T cell clonality, exceeding tumor. Sequencing was limited to one tumor region, leaving the possibility of heterogeneity open.

V lost 7 bases and J lost 2, with 14 bases in between. The germline CDR1 and CDR2 sequences are SNHLY and FYNNEI. This CDR3 is 14 amino acids long. Turning to this clone: Its antigen is unidentified.

Repertoires were generated with immunoSEQ multiplex PCR, while TCRdb's copy carries only in-frame clones and drops some. Here the sample spans tens of thousands of clones, over 80% being singletons. The chain employs TRBV2 and TRBJ2-5, with a weak D call TRBD1 (6 bases). Sequenced here: peripheral blood, sampled before any cancer treatment. This clonotype originated in a man aged 40-75 years with stage I squamous cell lung carcinoma. CDR3 loop: CASTTRGQQETQYF. The CDR3, as DNA: TGTGCCAGCACCACTCGCGGACAGCAAGAGACCCAGTACTTC.